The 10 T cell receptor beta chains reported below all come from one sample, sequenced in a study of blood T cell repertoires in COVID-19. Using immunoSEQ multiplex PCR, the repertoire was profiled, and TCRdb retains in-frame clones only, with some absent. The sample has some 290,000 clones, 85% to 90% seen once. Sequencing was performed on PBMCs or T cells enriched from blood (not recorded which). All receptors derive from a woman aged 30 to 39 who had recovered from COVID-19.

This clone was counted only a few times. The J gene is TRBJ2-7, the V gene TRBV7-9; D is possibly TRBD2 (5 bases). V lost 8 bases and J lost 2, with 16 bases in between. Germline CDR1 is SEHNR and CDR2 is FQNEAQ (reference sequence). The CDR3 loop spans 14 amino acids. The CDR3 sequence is CASGGELFTYEQYF. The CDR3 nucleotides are TGTGCCAGCGGAGGAGAACTATTTACCTACGAGCAGTACTTC.

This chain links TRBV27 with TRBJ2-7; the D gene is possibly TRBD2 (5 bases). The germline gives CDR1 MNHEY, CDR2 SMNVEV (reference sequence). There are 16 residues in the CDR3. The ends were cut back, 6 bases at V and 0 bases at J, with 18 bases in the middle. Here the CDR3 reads CASRLDPQTSSYEQYF. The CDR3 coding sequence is TGTGCCAGCAGACTAGACCCGCAGACCTCCTCCTACGAGCAGTACTTC.

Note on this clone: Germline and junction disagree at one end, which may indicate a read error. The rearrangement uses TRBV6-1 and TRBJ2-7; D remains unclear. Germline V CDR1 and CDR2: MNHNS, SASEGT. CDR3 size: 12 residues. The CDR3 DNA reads TGTGCCAGCAGTGAAACGGTCCCGGGTAGGCGGTTC. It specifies CASSETVPGRRF.

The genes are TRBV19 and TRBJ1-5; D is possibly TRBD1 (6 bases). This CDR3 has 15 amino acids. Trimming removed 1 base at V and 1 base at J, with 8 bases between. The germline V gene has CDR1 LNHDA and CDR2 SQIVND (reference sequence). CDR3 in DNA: TGTGCCAGTAGTATAGTACAGGGAAGCAATCAGCCCCAGCATTTT. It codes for CASSIVQGSNQPQHF.

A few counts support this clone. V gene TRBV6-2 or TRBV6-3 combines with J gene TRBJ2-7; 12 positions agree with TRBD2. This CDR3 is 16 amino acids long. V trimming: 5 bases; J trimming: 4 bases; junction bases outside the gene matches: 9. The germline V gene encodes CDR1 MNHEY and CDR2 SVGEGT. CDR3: CASSRERTSGKYEQYF. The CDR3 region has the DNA TGTGCCAGCAGTCGAGAACGGACTAGCGGGAAATACGAGCAGTACTTC.

This CDR3 is CASTPTYNEQFF. CDR3 DNA: TGTGCCAGCACGCCAACTTACAATGAGCAGTTCTTC. V usage is TRBV6-5 and J usage is TRBJ2-1; no definite D call. Germline V lookup: CDR1 MNHEY, CDR2 SVGAGI. V was cut by 7 bases and J by 4 bases, with 8 bases left in between. This CDR3 comprises 12 residues.

The CDR3 is CAGGGRYTGELFF. In nucleotides, the CDR3 is TGTGCCGGAGGAGGGAGGTACACCGGGGAGCTGTTTTTT. The chain employs TRBV12-3 or TRBV12-4 and TRBJ2-2; D might be TRBD2 (6 bases). This CDR3 has 13 amino acids. The V gene lost 11 bases and the J gene lost 3 bases, with 13 bases spanning the gap.

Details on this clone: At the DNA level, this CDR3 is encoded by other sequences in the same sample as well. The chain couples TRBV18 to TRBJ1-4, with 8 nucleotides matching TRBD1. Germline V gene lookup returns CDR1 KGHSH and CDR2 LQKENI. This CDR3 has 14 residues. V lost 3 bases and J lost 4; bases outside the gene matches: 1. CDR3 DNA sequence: TGTGCCAGCTCACCCACAGGGGGTAATGAAAAACTGTTTTTT. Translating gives CASSPTGGNEKLFF.

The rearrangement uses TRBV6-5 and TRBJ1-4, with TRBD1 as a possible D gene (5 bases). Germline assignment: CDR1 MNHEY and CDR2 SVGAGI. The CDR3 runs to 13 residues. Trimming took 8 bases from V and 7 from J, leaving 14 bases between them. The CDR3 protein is CASGGAGSEKLFF. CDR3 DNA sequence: TGTGCCAGCGGCGGGGCCGGGAGTGAAAAACTGTTTTTT.

CDR3 loop: CASSGALGSYNEQFF. The CDR3 DNA reads TGTGCCAGCAGCGGGGCCCTAGGCTCCTACAATGAGCAGTTCTTC. This chain uses TRBV5-4 with TRBJ2-1; perhaps TRBD1 as D (5 bases). CDR1 is SGHNT and CDR2 is YYREEE in the germline V gene (reference sequence). The germline V and J ends were trimmed by 4 bases and 0 bases, with 11 bases remaining between them. The length of the CDR3 is 15 residues.